Each of the 14 T cell receptor beta chains below was sequenced from the same sample in a study of T cell repertoires in cytomegalovirus infection. TCRdb reprocessed the reads with MiXCR, giving one entry per CDR3 protein. Of about 770,000 distinct CDR3 sequences in the sample, under 35% were seen once. These receptors are not linked to any known antigen. The sample in question was cultured CD8+ T cells from PBMCs, obtained from culture after CMV antigen stimulation. These receptors all come from a human donor in good health (CMV status not recorded). Some clones in this sample may be carry-over from other donors' samples.

This clonotype appeared a few times. The rearrangement uses TRBV20-1 and TRBJ2-3; TRBD2 matches 7 bases. The germline V gene has CDR1 DFQATT and CDR2 SNEGSKA (reference sequence). The junction had 14 bases not matched to a gene; V was cut back by 6 bases and J by 2 bases. The CDR3 loop spans 16 amino acids. The CDR3 loop is CSATNERGHITDTQYF. The CDR3 nucleotides read TGCAGTGCCACCAACGAGCGGGGCCACATCACAGATACGCAGTATTTT.

This clonotype has at least ten counts. V usage is TRBV6-1 and J usage is TRBJ1-2; the D is unclear. The CDR3 length is 13 residues. Per the germline V gene, CDR1 is MNHNS and CDR2 is SASEGT. Trimming took 3 bases from V and 5 from J, leaving 10 bases between them. The CDR3 loop reads CASSDRSEYGYTF. DNA for the CDR3: TGTGCCAGCAGTGACAGATCTGAATATGGCTACACCTTC.

V and J are TRBV2 and TRBJ2-1, with 7 bases fitting TRBD2. This CDR3 has 15 residues. CDR1 is SNHLY, CDR2 FYNNEI, per germline. Trimming cost V 7 bases and J 3 bases; bases outside gene matches: 9. This chain's CDR3 is CASIPWGGNYNEQFF. The CDR3 coding sequence is TGTGCCAGCATCCCATGGGGGGGAAACTACAATGAGCAGTTCTTC.

The rearrangement links TRBV6-6 to TRBJ2-3; D possibly uses TRBD1 or TRBD2 (6 bases each). Germline assignment: CDR1 MNHNY and CDR2 SVGAGI (reference sequence). Trimming removed 2 bases at V and 4 bases at J, with 19 bases between. There are 17 residues in the CDR3. This CDR3 reads CASSYPGAGWHADTQYF. Here the CDR3 DNA reads TGTGCCAGCAGTTACCCGGGGGCGGGGTGGCACGCAGATACGCAGTATTTT.

This clonotype was seen ten or more times. V gene TRBV7-9 combines with J gene TRBJ2-3, with 8 bases that match TRBD2. V lost 3 bases, J lost 6 bases, and 8 bases stayed unmatched. This CDR3 is built from 15 residues. CDR1 is SEHNR and CDR2 is FQNEAQ in the germline V gene (reference sequence). The DNA of the CDR3 is TGTGCCAGCAGCTTGGTCGGGGGGGCCCCCGATACGCAGTATTTT. This codes for CASSLVGGAPDTQYF.

The genes are TRBV27 and TRBJ1-1; perhaps TRBD1 as D (6 bases). The CDR3 is 14 amino acids. With 2 bases removed from V and 5 bases from J, the gap between germline ends came to 12 bases. Germline CDR1 MNHEY, CDR2 SMNVEV (reference sequence). The CDR3 loop is CASSLVGGLTEAFF. The CDR3 bases are TGTGCCAGCAGTTTAGTTGGGGGGCTGACTGAAGCTTTCTTT.

CDR3: CASSYSRTLLYGYTF. As DNA, the CDR3 is TGTGCCAGCAGTTACTCGAGGACCCTGCTCTATGGCTACACCTTC. V usage is TRBV6-2 or TRBV6-3 and J usage is TRBJ1-2; D is uncertain. Germline values: CDR1 MNHEY, CDR2 SVGEGT. The CDR3 has 15 amino acids. V dropped 0 bases and J dropped 4 bases, with 12 bases sitting between them.

There are many counts of this clonotype. This sequence joins TRBV7-2 and TRBJ2-5, with D perhaps given as TRBD1 or TRBD2 (6 bases each). The CDR3 length is 15 residues. The germline V gene has CDR1 SGHTA and CDR2 FQGNSA. V shed 6 bases and J shed 3 bases, with 17 bases lying between them. The CDR3 reads CASSSVEGGEETQYF. The CDR3 nucleotides are TGTGCCAGCAGTTCAGTGGAGGGGGGAGAAGAGACCCAGTACTTC. Full variable domain (rest looked up from reference TRBV7-2 and TRBJ2-5): GAGVSQSPSNKVTEKGKDVELRCDPISGHTALYWYRQSLGQGLEFLIYFQGNSAPDKSGLPSDRFSAERTGGSVSTLTIQRTQQEDSAVYLCASSSVEGGEETQYFGPGTRLLVL.

This clonotype was seen many times. It is unclear where the CDR3 begins or ends on the DNA, so no DNA is shown, and the CDR3 is as TCRdb lists it. The V call is TRBV7-9, the J call TRBJ2-7; TRBD1, the D gene given by the table, was not confirmed from the DNA. The germline V gene has CDR1 SEHNR and CDR2 FQNEAQ (reference sequence). The CDR3 adds up to 24 amino acids, both ends counted. This CDR3 is CASSRGTGAPTSSTSGSRWYEQYV.

This clonotype was observed a few times. The genes are TRBV7-9 and TRBJ1-2; the D is unclear. The CDR3 totals 13 residues. Germline lookup yields CDR1 SEHNR and CDR2 FQNEAQ (reference sequence). Trimming removed 2 bases from V and 10 bases from J, with 14 bases in between. The CDR3 loop reads CASSLKLIEVYTF. CDR3 nucleotide sequence: TGTGCCAGCAGCTTAAAACTTATCGAGGTCTACACCTTC.

The chain carries TRBV15 and TRBJ2-7; 8 nucleotides match TRBD1. The CDR3 totals 16 residues. Unmatched junction bases numbered 7, after V lost 3 bases and J lost 0 bases. Germline CDR1 and CDR2: LNHNV and YYDKDF (reference sequence). CDR3 nucleotides: TGTGCCACCAGCAGCCTGGGACAGGACAGCTCCTACGAGCAGTACTTC. Translating gives CATSSLGQDSSYEQYF.

This clonotype was detected only a few times. This rearrangement joins TRBV6-1 to TRBJ1-1, with a possible D match to TRBD1 (5 bases). V lost 2 bases and J lost 7, with 17 bases in between. Germline V CDR1 and CDR2: MNHNS, SASEGT. CDR3 length: 15 amino acids. CDR3 coding DNA: TGTGCCAGCAGTGAAAGTGGGGGGAGACTCGGTGAAGCTTTCTTT. It is translated as CASSESGGRLGEAFF.

This clonotype has a handful of counts. The CDR3 does not close with the conserved phenylalanine or tryptophan, likely indicating a read error. The limits of the CDR3 on the DNA are not certain, so only TCRdb's listed CDR3 is given. This rearrangement joins TRBV7-8 to TRBJ2-3; the tabulated D call, TRBD1, remains unverified against the DNA. Germline V gene lookup returns CDR1 SGHVS and CDR2 FQNEAQ. Ends included, the CDR3 has 16 residues. The CDR3 protein is CASSLGGDIGRDGGRY.

The chain combines TRBV7-9 with TRBJ1-5; 9 positions match TRBD1. Germline CDR1 reads SEHNR; CDR2 reads FQNEAQ (reference sequence). The CDR3 sequence is 14 residues long. The V segment lost 5 bases and the J segment 8 bases; nucleotides outside the gene matches: 7. The chain's CDR3 is CASSPSQGAKPQHF. The DNA of the CDR3 is TGTGCCAGCAGCCCGTCACAGGGGGCGAAGCCCCAGCATTTT.